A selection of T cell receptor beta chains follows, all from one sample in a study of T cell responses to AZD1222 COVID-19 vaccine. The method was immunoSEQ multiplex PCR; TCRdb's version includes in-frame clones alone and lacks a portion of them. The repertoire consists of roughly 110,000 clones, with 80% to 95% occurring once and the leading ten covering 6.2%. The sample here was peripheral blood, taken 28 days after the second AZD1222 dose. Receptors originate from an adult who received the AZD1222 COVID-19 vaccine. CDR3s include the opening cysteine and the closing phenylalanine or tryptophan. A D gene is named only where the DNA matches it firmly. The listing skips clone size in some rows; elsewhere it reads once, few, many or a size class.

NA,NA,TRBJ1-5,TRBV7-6,TGTGCCAGCAGTTCTTGGCCTAGCAATCAGCCCCAGCATTTT,CASSSWPSNQPQHF
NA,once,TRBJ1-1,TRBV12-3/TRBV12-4,TGTGCCAGCAGCGGAGGGGCTGAAGCTTTCTTT,CASSGGAEAFF
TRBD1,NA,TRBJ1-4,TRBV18,TGTGCCAGCTCACCGGGACAGGCCTATGAAAAACTGTTTTTT,CASSPGQAYEKLFF
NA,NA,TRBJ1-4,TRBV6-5,TGTGCCAGCGGACTGAGGGGTAGTGAAAAACTGTTTTTT,CASGLRGSEKLFF
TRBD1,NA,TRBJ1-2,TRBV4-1,TGCGCCAGCAGCTCCAGACAGGGGCTCGGCTACACCTTC,CASSSRQGLGYTF
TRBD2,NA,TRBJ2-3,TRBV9,TGTGCCAGCAGCGTAGATGGACTAGCACCTAGCACAGATACGCAGTATTTT,CASSVDGLAPSTDTQYF
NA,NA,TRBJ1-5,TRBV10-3,TGTGCCATCAGTGAGTCGGGGGGGGGTCATCAGCCCCAGCATTTT,CAISESGGGHQPQHF
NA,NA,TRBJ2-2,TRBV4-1,TGCGCCAGCAGCCAACGGGGGGACACGAACACCGGGGAGCTGTTTTTT,CASSQRGDTNTGELFF
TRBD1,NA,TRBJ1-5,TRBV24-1,TGTGCCACCAGTGCCCTTGACAGGGTCAATCAGCCCCAGCATTTT,CATSALDRVNQPQHF
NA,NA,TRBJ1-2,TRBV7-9,TGTGCCAGCAGCGTCCGGACGGCTGCTAACTATGGCTACACCTTC,CASSVRTAANYGYTF
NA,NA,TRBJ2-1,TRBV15,TGTGCCACCAGCAGAGATACCCGCAGGGCCACCTACAATGAGCAGTTCTTC,CATSRDTRRATYNEQFF
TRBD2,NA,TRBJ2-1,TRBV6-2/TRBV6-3,TGTGCCAGCAGTTCCCATCTAGCGGGAGGACGTGGGCGGATGCTCTTC,CASSSHLAGGRGRMLF
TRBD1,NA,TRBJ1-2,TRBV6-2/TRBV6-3,TGTGCCAGCAGCCGCACCCTGGACAGGGCTAACTATGGCTACACCTTC,CASSRTLDRANYGYTF
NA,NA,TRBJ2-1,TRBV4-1,TGCGCCAGCAGCCAAGAGTTAGGGTCGCAGTTCTTC,CASSQELGSQFF
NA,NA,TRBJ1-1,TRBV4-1,TGCGCCAGCAGCCCGGGTTACCCGAACACTGAAGCTTTCTTT,CASSPGYPNTEAFF
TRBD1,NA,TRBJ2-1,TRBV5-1,TGCGCCAGCAGCTTGGTCGGGACAGACAATGAGCAGTTCTTC,CASSLVGTDNEQFF
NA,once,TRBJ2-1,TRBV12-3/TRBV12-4,TGTGCCAGCAGGATGGAGATCTACAATGAGCAGTTCTTC,CASRMEIYNEQFF
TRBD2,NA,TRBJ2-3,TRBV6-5,TGTGCCAGCAGCCCCGTGACTAGCGGCACAGATACGCAGTATTTT,CASSPVTSGTDTQYF
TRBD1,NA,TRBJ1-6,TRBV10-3,TGTGCCATCAGTGGAGGACAGGAAAATTCACCCCTCCACTTT,CAISGGQENSPLHF
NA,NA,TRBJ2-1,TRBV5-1,TGCGCCAGCAGCTTAATCTGGGACTCTACATCGGGGCAGTTCTTC,CASSLIWDSTSGQFF
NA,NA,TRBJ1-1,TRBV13,TGTGCCAGCAGCTTAAGCCAAGGCACTGAAGCTTTCTTT,CASSLSQGTEAFF
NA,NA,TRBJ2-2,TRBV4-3,TGCGCCAGCAGCCAAGATGACAACACCGGGGAGCTGTTTTTT,CASSQDDNTGELFF
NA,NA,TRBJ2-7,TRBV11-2,TGTGCCAGCAGCTTAGATGCGGCGTGGCAGTACTTC,CASSLDAAWQYF
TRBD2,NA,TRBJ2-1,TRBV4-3,TGCGCCAGCAGCCAAGAGCCCGGACTAGCGGGGAGCTCCTACAATGAGCAGTTCTTC,CASSQEPGLAGSSYNEQFF
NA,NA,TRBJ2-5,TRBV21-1,TGTGCCAGCAGCAATCATCATCGGAGCTCAGAGACCCAGTACTTC,CASSNHHRSSETQYF
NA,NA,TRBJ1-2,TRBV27,TGTGCCAGCAGGGGGGGGGCAGCGCCTAGGGGATTCAACTATGGCTACACCTTC,CASRGGAAPRGFNYGYTF
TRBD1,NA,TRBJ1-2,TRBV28,TGTGCCAGCAGTACCGGGACAGTCATTTACTATGGCTACACCTTC,CASSTGTVIYYGYTF
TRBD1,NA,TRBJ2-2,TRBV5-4,TGTGCCAGCAGCTACGGACAGGGGAGGGTCGGGGAGCTGTTTTTT,CASSYGQGRVGELFF
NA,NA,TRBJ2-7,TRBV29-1,TGCAGCGTTGGAACAGGTTACTACGAGCAGTACTTC,CSVGTGYYEQYF
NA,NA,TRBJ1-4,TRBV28,TGTGCCAGCAGTTTGGGGGGCGCTGGGAATGAAAAACTGTTTTTT,CASSLGGAGNEKLFF